This T cell receptor (beta chain) comes out of a study of T cell changes during pregnancy in multiple sclerosis. The repertoire was sequenced with immunoSEQ multiplex PCR; TCRdb's copy has only in-frame clones and lacks some. This table has about 35,000 clones, over 85% appearing once. The V and J ends lost 8 bases and 4 bases respectively, with 6 bases between them. Germline V lookup: CDR1 LNHDA, CDR2 SQIVND (reference sequence). This CDR3 is built from 10 residues. This chain links TRBV19 with TRBJ2-7; D unclear. Sequencing used CD4+ T cells from peripheral blood mononuclear cells, obtained after pregnancy. The sequence was collected from a female donor in good health, enrolled as a control in a pregnancy study. For the CDR3, the DNA is TGTGCCAGTGGCCAATACGAGCAGTACTTC. Its protein product is CASGQYEQYF.